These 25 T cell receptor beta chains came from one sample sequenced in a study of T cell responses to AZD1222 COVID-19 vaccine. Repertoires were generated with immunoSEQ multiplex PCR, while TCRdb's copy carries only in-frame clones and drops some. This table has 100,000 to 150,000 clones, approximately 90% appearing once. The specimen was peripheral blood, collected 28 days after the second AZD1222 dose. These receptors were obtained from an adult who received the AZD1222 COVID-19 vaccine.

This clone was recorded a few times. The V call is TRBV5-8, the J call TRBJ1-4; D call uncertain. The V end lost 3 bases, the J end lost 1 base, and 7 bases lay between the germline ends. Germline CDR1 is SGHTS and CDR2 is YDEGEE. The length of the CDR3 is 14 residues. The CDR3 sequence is CASSYGQTNEKLFF. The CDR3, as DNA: TGTGCCAGCAGCTACGGTCAAACTAATGAAAAACTGTTTTTT.

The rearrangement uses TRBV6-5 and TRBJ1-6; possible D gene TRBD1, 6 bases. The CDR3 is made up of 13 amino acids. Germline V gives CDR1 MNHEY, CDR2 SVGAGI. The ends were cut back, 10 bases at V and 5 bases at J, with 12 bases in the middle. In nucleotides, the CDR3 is TGTGCCACCACGGGACAACATAATTCACCCCTCCACTTT. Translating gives CATTGQHNSPLHF.

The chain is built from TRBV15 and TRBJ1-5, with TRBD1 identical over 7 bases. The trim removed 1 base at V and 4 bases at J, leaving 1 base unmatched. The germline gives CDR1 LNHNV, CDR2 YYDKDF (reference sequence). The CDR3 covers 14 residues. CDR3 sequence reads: CATSRGGQNQPQHF. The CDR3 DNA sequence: TGTGCCACCAGCAGAGGGGGACAGAATCAGCCCCAGCATTTT. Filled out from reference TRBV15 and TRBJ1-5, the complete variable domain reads DAMVIQNPRYQVTQFGKPVTLSCSQTLNHNVMYWYQQKSSQAPKLLFHYYDKDFNNEADTPDNFQSRRPNTSFCFLDIRSPGLGDTAMYLCATSRGGQNQPQHFGDGTRLSIL.

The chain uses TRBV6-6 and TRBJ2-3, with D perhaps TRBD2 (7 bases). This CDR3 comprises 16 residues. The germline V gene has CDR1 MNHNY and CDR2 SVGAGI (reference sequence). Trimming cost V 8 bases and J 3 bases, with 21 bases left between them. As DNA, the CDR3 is TGTGCCAGCTCTGGGGGGCGGGAGAGACGGACAGATACGCAGTATTTT. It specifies CASSGGRERRTDTQYF.

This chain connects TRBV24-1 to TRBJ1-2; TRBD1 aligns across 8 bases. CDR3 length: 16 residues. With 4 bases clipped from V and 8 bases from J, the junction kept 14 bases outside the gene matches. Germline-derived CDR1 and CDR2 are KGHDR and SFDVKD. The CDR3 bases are TGTGCCACCAGTGACCCTTCTCAGACAGGGGAGTGGGGCTACACCTTC. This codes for CATSDPSQTGEWGYTF.

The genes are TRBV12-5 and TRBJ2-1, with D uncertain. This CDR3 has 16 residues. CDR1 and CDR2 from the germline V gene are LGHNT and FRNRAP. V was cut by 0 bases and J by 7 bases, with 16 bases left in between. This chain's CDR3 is CASGLVIATTQNEQFF. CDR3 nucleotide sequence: TGTGCTAGTGGTTTGGTTATTGCGACGACACAGAATGAGCAGTTCTTC. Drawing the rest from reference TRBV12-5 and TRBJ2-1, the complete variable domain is DARVTQTPRHKVTEMGQEVTMRCQPILGHNTVFWYRQTMMQGLELLAYFRNRAPLDDSGMPKDRFSAEMPDATLATLKIQPSEPRDSAVYFCASGLVIATTQNEQFFGPGTRLTVL.

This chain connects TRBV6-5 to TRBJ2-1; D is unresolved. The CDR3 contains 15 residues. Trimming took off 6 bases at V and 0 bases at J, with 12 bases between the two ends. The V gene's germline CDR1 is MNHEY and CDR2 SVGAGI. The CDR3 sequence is CASSPTLSSYNEQFF. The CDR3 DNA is TGTGCCAGCAGCCCGACCCTTAGCTCCTACAATGAGCAGTTCTTC.

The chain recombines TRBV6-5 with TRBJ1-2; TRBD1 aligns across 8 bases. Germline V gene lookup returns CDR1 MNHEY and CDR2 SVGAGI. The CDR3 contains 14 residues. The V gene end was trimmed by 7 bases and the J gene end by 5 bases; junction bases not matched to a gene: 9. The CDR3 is CASTGQGSKYGYTF. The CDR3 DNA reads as TGTGCCAGCACTGGACAGGGAAGCAAGTATGGCTACACCTTC.

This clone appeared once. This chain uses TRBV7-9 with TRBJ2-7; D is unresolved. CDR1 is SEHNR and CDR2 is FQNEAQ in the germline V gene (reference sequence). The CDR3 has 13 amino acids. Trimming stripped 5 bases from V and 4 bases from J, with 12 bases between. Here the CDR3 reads CASSPPSRYEQYF. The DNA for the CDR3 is TGTGCCAGCAGCCCACCCAGTAGGTACGAGCAGTACTTC.

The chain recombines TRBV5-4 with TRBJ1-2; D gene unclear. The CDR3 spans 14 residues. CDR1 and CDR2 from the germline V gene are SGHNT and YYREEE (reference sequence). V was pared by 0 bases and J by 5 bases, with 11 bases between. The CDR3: CASSLAAEPYGYTF. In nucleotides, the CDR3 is TGTGCCAGCAGCTTGGCGGCAGAGCCGTATGGCTACACCTTC.

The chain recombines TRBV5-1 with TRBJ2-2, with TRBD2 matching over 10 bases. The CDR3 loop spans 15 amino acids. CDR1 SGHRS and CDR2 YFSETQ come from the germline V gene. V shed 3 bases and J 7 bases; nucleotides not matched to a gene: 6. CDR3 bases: TGCGCCAGCAGCTCAGGGACTAGCGAATACGGGGAGCTGTTTTTT. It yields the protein CASSSGTSEYGELFF.

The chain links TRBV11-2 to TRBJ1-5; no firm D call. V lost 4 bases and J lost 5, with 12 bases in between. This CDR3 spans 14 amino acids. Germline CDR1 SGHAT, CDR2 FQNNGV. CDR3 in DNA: TGTGCCAGCAGCTGGGGTGGGTCCGATCAGCCCCAGCATTTT. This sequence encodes CASSWGGSDQPQHF.

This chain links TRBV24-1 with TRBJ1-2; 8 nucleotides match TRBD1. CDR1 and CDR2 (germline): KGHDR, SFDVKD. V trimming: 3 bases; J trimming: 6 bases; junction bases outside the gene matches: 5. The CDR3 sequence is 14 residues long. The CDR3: CATSDGQGRHGYTF. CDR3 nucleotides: TGTGCCACCAGTGATGGACAGGGAAGGCATGGCTACACCTTC.

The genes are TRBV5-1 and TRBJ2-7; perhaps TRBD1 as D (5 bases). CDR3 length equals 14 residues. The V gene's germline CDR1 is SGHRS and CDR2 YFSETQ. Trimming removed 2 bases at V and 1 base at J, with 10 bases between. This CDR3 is CASSLGAPSYEQYF. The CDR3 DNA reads TGCGCCAGCAGCTTAGGGGCTCCATCCTACGAGCAGTACTTC.

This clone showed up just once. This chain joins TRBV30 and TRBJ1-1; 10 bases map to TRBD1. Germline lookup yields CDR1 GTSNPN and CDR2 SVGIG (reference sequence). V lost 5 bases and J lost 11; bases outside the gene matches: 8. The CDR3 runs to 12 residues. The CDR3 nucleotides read TGTGCCTGGGCCCGACAGGGGGCCGGGGCTTTCTTT. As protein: CAWARQGAGAFF. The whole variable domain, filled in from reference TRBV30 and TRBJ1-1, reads SQTIHQWPATLVQPVGSPLSLECTVEGTSNPNLYWYRQAAGRGLQLLFYSVGIGQISSEVPQNLSASRPQDRQFILSSKKLLLSDSGFYLCAWARQGAGAFFGQGTRLTVV.

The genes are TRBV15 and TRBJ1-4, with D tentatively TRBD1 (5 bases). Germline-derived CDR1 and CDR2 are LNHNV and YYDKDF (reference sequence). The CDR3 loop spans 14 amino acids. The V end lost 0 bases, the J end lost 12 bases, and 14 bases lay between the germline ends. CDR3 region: CATSRDGSGSQLFF. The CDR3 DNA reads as TGTGCCACCAGCAGAGATGGTTCAGGGAGCCAACTGTTTTTT.

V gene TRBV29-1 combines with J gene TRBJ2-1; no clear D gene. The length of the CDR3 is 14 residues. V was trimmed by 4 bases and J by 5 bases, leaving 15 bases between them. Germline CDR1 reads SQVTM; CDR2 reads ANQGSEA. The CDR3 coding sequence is TGCAGCGTTGTTGAAGGGTCAATGGACAATGAGCAGTTCTTC. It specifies CSVVEGSMDNEQFF.

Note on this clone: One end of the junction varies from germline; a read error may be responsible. The chain's CDR3 is CATSGEATGFYEQYF. The DNA for the CDR3 is TGTGCCACCAGCGGAGAAGCGACAGGGTTCTACGAGCAGTACTTC. V is TRBV15 and J is TRBJ2-7; 7 nucleotides align to TRBD1. The CDR3 has 15 residues. The germline gives CDR1 LNHNV, CDR2 YYDKDF (reference sequence).

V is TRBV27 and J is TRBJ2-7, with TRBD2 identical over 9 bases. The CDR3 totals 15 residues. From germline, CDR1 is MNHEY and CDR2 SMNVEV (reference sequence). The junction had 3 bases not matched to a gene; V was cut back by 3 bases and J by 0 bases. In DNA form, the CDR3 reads TGTGCCAGCAGTTTTGTTAGCGGGAGCTCCTACGAGCAGTACTTC. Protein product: CASSFVSGSSYEQYF.

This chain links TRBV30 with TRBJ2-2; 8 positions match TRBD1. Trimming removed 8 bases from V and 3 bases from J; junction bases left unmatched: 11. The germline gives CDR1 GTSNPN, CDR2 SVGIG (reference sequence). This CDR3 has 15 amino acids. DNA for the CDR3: TGTGCCATAACATCCAGGGGGCTGTACACCGGGGAGCTGTTTTTT. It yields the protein CAITSRGLYTGELFF. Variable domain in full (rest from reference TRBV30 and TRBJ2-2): SQTIHQWPATLVQPVGSPLSLECTVEGTSNPNLYWYRQAAGRGLQLLFYSVGIGQISSEVPQNLSASRPQDRQFILSSKKLLLSDSGFYLCAITSRGLYTGELFFGEGSRLTVL.

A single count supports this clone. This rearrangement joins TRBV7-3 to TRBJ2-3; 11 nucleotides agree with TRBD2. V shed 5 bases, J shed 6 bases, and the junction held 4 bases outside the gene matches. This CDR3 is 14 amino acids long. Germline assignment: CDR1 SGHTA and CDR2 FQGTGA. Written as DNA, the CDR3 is TGTGCCAGCAGCCGACTAGCGGGACCCGATACGCAGTATTTT. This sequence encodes CASSRLAGPDTQYF. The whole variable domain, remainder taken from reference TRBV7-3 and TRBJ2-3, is GAGVSQTPSNKVTEKGKYVELRCDPISGHTALYWYRQSLGQGPEFLIYFQGTGAADDSGLPNDRFFAVRPEGSVSTLKIQRTERGDSAVYLCASSRLAGPDTQYFGPGTRLTVL.

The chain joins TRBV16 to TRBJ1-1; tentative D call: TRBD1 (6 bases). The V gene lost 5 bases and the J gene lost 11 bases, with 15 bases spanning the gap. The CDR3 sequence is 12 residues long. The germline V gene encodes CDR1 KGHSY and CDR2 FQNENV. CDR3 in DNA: TGTGCCAGCAGCGTCAGGGGTCATGGGGCTTTCTTT. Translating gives CASSVRGHGAFF.

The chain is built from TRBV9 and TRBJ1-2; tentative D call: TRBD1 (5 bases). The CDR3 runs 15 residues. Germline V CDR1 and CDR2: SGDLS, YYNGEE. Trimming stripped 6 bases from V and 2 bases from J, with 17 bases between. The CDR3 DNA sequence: TGTGCCAGCAACCCGGGGGGAGGGGCAAACTATGGCTACACCTTC. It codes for CASNPGGGANYGYTF.

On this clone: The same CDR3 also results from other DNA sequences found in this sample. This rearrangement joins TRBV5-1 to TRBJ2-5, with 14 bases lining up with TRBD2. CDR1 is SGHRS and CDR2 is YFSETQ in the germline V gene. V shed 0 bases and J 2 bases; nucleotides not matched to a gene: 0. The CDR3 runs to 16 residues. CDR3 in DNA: TGCGCCAGCAGCTTGGGACTAGCGGGAGGGCAAGAGACCCAGTACTTC. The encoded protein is CASSLGLAGGQETQYF. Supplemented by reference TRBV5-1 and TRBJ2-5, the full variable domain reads KAGVTQTPRYLIKTRGQQVTLSCSPISGHRSVSWYQQTPGQGLQFLFEYFSETQRNKGNFPGRFSGRQFSNSRSEMNVSTLELGDSALYLCASSLGLAGGQETQYFGPGTRLLVL.

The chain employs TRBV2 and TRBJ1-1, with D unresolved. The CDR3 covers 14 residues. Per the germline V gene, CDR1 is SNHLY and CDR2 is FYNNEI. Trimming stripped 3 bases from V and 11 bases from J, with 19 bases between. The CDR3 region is CASSDPSGPKGAFF. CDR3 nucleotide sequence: TGTGCCAGCAGTGACCCGAGCGGGCCTAAAGGGGCTTTCTTT.